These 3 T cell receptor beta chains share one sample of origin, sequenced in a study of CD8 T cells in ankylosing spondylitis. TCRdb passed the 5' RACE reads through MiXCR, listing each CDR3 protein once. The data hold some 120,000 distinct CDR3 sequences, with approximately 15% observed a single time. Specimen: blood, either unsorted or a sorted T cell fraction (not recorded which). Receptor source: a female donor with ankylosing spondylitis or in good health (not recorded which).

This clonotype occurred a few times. The CDR3 sequence: CSARDKWGISQTNTEAFF. Written as DNA, the CDR3 is TGCAGTGCTAGAGACAAATGGGGTATTTCACAGACCAACACTGAAGCTTTCTTT. This chain links TRBV20-1 with TRBJ1-1; unclear D gene. There are 18 residues in the CDR3. V was cut by 0 bases and J by 2 bases, with 22 bases left in between. CDR1 is DFQATT, CDR2 SNEGSKA, per germline (reference sequence).

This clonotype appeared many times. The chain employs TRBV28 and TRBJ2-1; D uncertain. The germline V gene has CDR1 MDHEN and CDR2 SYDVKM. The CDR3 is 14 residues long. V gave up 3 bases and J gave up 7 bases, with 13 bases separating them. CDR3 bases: TGTGCCAGCAGTTTCCCGGGTTCTAGTAATGAGCAGTTCTTC. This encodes CASSFPGSSNEQFF.

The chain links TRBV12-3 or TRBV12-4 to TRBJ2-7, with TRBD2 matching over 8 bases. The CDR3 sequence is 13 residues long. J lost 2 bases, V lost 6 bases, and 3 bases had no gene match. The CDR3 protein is CASRAGGTYEQYF. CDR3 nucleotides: TGTGCCAGCAGGGCGGGGGGAACCTACGAGCAGTACTTC.